Listed below are T cell receptor beta chains from one sample, sequenced in a study of shared clonotypes between healthy human individuals. The table came from immunoSEQ multiplex PCR; TCRdb's copy has only in-frame clones and leaves some out. The sample lists about 1.5 million clones, nearly 99% occurring once. Sequenced input: naive CD4+ T cells sorted from blood. Receptors originate from a man aged 30 to 45 in good health. The CDR3 runs from the conserved cysteine through the conserved F or W. D genes are given only for firm matches. Rows may omit the clone size; those that give it use once, few, many or a size class.

-,-,TRBV6-1,TRBJ1-5,TGTGCCAGCAGTGAAGACTTGGGGGTAGATCAGCCCCAGCATTTT,CASSEDLGVDQPQHF
-,-,TRBV18,TRBJ1-1,TGTGCCAGCAAGCAGGGTGAGAACACTGAAGCTTTCTTT,CASKQGENTEAFF
-,-,TRBV5-1,TRBJ2-7,TGCGCCAGCAGCTTGGTTCCGGGGGTCGGGACCCCATACGAGCAGTACTTC,CASSLVPGVGTPYEQYF
once,-,TRBV7-8,TRBJ2-2,TGTGCCAGCAGCTTAGCGGCCCTCTTTAACCTTCCAAACACCGGGGAGCTGTTTTTT,CASSLAALFNLPNTGELFF
-,TRBD1,TRBV9,TRBJ2-1,TGTGCCAGCAGCGCTACAGGGGGCGGCTACAATGAGCAGTTCTTC,CASSATGGGYNEQFF
-,TRBD2,TRBV5-1,TRBJ2-3,TGCGCCAGCAGCTTGGCCGGGACTAGTAGTGCAGATACGCAGTATTTT,CASSLAGTSSADTQYF
-,-,TRBV28,TRBJ2-3,TGTGCCAGCAGCAAGGACTTGCCCACAGATACGCAGTATTTT,CASSKDLPTDTQYF
-,-,TRBV6-4,TRBJ2-2,TGTGCCAGCAGTAGGGAAGCGGCCGGGGAGCTGTTTTTT,CASSREAAGELFF
-,-,TRBV28,TRBJ2-7,TGTGCCAGCAGTTCTACGTTAGGAAGGTCCTACGAGCAGTACTTC,CASSSTLGRSYEQYF
-,-,TRBV5-8,TRBJ1-2,TGTGCCAGCAGCTTGAAAGGCCAGCTGGGGTTTGGCTACACCTTC,CASSLKGQLGFGYTF
-,TRBD2,TRBV14,TRBJ2-6,TGTGCCAGCAGCCAAATGTCGCCCGGACTAGCTTGGGTCTCTGGGGCCAACGTCCTGACTTTC,CASSQMSPGLAWVSGANVLTF
-,-,TRBV7-9,TRBJ1-3,TGTGCCAGCAGCACGACAGCTTCTGGAAACACCATATATTTT,CASSTTASGNTIYF
-,TRBD1,TRBV29-1,TRBJ1-2,TGCAGCGCTTTCTCGGACAGGGACTATGGCTACACCTTC,CSAFSDRDYGYTF
-,-,TRBV27,TRBJ2-7,TGTGCCAGCAGTTACCGCGCGAGAGGGGAGCAGTACTTC,CASSYRARGEQYF
-,TRBD2,TRBV4-3,TRBJ2-1,TGCGCCAGCAGCCAAGCACTAGCGGGGGCCGGGTTGCAGTTCTTC,CASSQALAGAGLQFF
-,TRBD1,TRBV6-5,TRBJ2-1,TGTGCCAGCAGTTACTACCGGACAGGGAAGGCCAAGGAGCAGTTCTTC,CASSYYRTGKAKEQFF
-,-,TRBV28,TRBJ1-2,TGTGCCAGCAGCGGGTGGCGTACGAGGTATGGCTACACCTTC,CASSGWRTRYGYTF
-,TRBD1,TRBV2,TRBJ2-7,TGTGCCAGCAGTGACGGCAGGGGGCGGTACGAGCAGTACTTC,CASSDGRGRYEQYF
-,-,TRBV5-4,TRBJ2-2,TGTGCCAGCAGTCCCCTCGACAGGACAAACACCGGGGAGCTGTTTTTT,CASSPLDRTNTGELFF
-,TRBD2,TRBV18,TRBJ2-7,TGTGCCAGCTCCCGGGGGACTAGCGGGAGGGCCACGGACGAGCAGTACTTC,CASSRGTSGRATDEQYF
-,-,TRBV5-1,TRBJ2-5,TGCGCCAGCAGCTCCGGGACTCGTCAAGAGACCCAGTACTTC,CASSSGTRQETQYF
-,TRBD2,TRBV6-1,TRBJ2-7,TGTGCCAGTGGACTAGCGTTCTACGAGCAGTACTTC,CASGLAFYEQYF
-,-,TRBV9,TRBJ2-1,TGTGCCAGCAAGGGGCCGGGTCCCGGGGACTACAATGAGCAGTTCTTC,CASKGPGPGDYNEQFF
-,TRBD2,TRBV4-1,TRBJ2-7,TGCGCCAGCAGCCAATTAGCGGGAGGGCCGTCGTCCTACGAGCAGTACTTC,CASSQLAGGPSSYEQYF
-,TRBD1,TRBV5-4,TRBJ2-7,TGTGCCAGCAGCCGACGGACAGGGATGTACTACGAGCAGTACTTC,CASSRRTGMYYEQYF
-,-,TRBV19,TRBJ2-7,TGTGCCAGTAGTAACACAGGGATAGGCTCCTACGAGCAGTACTTC,CASSNTGIGSYEQYF
-,-,TRBV4-3,TRBJ1-3,TGCGCCAGCAGCACGTGGCCAGGTTCTGGAAACACCATATATTTT,CASSTWPGSGNTIYF